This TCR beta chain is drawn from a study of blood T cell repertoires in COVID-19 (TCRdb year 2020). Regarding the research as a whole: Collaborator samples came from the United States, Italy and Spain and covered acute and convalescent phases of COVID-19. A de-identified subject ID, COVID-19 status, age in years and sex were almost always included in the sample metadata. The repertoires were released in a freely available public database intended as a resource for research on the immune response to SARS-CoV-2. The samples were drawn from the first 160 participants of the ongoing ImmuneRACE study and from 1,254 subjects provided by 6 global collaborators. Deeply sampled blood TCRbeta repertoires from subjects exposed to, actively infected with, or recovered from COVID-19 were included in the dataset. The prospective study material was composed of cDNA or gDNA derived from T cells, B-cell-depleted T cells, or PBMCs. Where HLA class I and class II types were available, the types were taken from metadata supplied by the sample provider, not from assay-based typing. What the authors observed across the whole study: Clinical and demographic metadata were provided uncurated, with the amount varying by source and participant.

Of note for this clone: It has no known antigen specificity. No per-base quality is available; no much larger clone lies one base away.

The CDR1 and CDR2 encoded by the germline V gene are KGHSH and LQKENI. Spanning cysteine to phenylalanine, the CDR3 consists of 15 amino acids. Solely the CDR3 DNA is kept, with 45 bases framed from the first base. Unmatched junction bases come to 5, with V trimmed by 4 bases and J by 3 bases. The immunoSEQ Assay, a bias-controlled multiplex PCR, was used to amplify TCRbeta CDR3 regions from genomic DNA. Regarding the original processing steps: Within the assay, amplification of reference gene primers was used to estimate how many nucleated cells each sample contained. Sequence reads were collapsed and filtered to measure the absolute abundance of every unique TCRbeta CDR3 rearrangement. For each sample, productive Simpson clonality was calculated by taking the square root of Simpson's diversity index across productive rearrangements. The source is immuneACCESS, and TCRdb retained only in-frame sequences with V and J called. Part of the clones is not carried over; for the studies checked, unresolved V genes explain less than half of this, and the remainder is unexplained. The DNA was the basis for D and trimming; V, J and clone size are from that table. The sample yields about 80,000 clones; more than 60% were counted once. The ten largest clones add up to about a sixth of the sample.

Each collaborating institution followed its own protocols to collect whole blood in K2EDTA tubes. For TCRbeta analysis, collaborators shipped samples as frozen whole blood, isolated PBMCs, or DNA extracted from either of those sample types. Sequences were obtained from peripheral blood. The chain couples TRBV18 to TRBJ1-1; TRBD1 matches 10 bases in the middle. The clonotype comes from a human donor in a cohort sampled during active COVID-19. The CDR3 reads CASSRRQGADTEAFF. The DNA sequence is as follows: TGTGCCAGCTCACGAAGACAGGGGGCGGACACTGAAGCTTTCTTT.